This T cell receptor (beta chain) was observed in a study of T cell responses to AZD1222 COVID-19 vaccine. Notes on the study in general: With two AZD1222 doses given, Spike-specific TCR breadth and depth both rose. It should be noted that donors were predominantly white British and more often female, and clonal diversity was possibly underestimated. The study identified only six AZD1222 recipients as seropositive at baseline.

V dropped 0 bases and J dropped 0 bases, with 9 bases sitting between them. Germline loops: CDR1 SGHRS, CDR2 YFSETQ. The CDR3 spans 15 residues. Pooling of second doses given at about 4 or about 12 weeks was done. The protocol was immunoSEQ multiplex PCR, while the TCRdb copy is restricted to in-frame clones and leaves out a portion. The data hold 75,000 to 95,000 clones, with about 85% observed a single time. Note on this clone: No antigen is known for it.

The specimen comprised peripheral blood, sampled 28 days after the second AZD1222 dose. The chain carries TRBV5-1 and TRBJ2-5; D remains unclear. This receptor was obtained from an adult who received the AZD1222 COVID-19 vaccine. The CDR3 protein is CASSLEAQNQETQYF. Written as DNA, the CDR3 is TGCGCCAGCAGCTTGGAAGCTCAGAACCAAGAGACCCAGTACTTC. The whole variable domain, remainder taken from reference TRBV5-1 and TRBJ2-5, is KAGVTQTPRYLIKTRGQQVTLSCSPISGHRSVSWYQQTPGQGLQFLFEYFSETQRNKGNFPGRFSGRQFSNSRSEMNVSTLELGDSALYLCASSLEAQNQETQYFGPGTRLLVL.